The TCR beta chain described here comes from a study of shared clonotypes between healthy human individuals. As for the study in general: Per-donor plates numbered three CD4 naive, three CD4 memory, two CD8 naive and one CD8 memory.

The CDR3 is 15 residues long. V lost 0 bases, J lost 4 bases, and 6 bases stayed unmatched. CDR1 and CDR2 (germline): SGHRS, YFSETQ. Findings and caveats of the study: Shared across four donors were around 4.7% of the naive CD4 clonotypes. Rarefaction revealed incomplete sorted-subset sequencing despite large depth. Non-shared clonotypes displayed generation probabilities falling below those of clonotypes present in all four donors.

The protocol was immunoSEQ multiplex PCR, while the TCRdb copy is restricted to in-frame clones and leaves out a portion. The table has 2 million to 2.5 million clones, over 85% seen once. With respect to this clone: Its antigen is unknown. At the DNA level, this CDR3 is encoded by other sequences in the same sample as well.

The sequence was obtained from a man aged 18-30 years in good health. Some clones in this sample may be carry-over from other donors' samples. The sequenced material came from naive CD4+ T cells from PBMCs. Subset: CD45RA+ positively selected. This chain joins TRBV5-1 and TRBJ2-5; 7 nucleotides agree with TRBD2. This CDR3 reads CASSLGAPGGETQYF. The CDR3 bases are TGCGCCAGCAGCTTGGGGGCACCGGGAGGAGAGACCCAGTACTTC.